Following are 20 T cell receptor beta chains from one sample sequenced in a study of control samples from healthy donors and cancer patients. Measured with immunoSEQ multiplex PCR; TCRdb has only the in-frame clones, and not every one. The sample records some 130,000 clones, roughly 90% being singletons. Input material: blood. These receptors came from a woman in her forties or fifties in good health.

The gene calls are TRBV5-1 and TRBJ2-2; possible D gene TRBD1, 6 bases. The J call is in doubt because the DNA end fits TRBJ1-3 better. CDR3 length equals 16 residues. Per germline, CDR1 SGHRS and CDR2 YFSETQ. CDR3 nucleotide sequence: TGCGCCAGCAGCGATATCAACAGGGACTCTGGAAACACCATATATTTT. Protein sequence: CASSDINRDSGNTIYF.

The rearrangement uses TRBV5-1 and TRBJ1-2; D perhaps matches TRBD1 (5 bases). Germline CDR1 is SGHRS and CDR2 is YFSETQ. V was cut by 0 bases and J by 2 bases, with 11 bases left in between. The CDR3 consists of 15 residues. CDR3 in amino acids: CASSLAVTGNYGYTF. The CDR3 nucleotides read TGCGCCAGCAGCTTGGCCGTTACAGGAAACTATGGCTACACCTTC.

V usage is TRBV9 and J usage is TRBJ1-2, with D possibly being TRBD1 (6 bases). The CDR3 loop spans 15 amino acids. The germline V gene has CDR1 SGDLS and CDR2 YYNGEE. Between the trimmed V and J ends, which lost 1 base and 8 bases, there was a span of 18 bases. The CDR3 spells CASSVPAARGGGYTF. The CDR3 region has the DNA TGTGCCAGCAGCGTACCCGCAGCCAGGGGTGGGGGCTACACCTTC.

The chain carries TRBV7-6 and TRBJ1-3; D is unclear. The germline CDR1 and CDR2 sequences are SGHVS and FNYEAQ. The ends were cut back, 5 bases at V and 0 bases at J, with 11 bases in the middle. The CDR3 is 15 residues long. The chain's CDR3 is CASSRDIISGNTIYF. The DNA for the CDR3 is TGTGCCAGCAGCCGTGACATCATCTCTGGAAACACCATATATTTT.

The rearrangement links TRBV9 to TRBJ2-2; a weak D match, TRBD2 (7 bases). The germline V and J ends were trimmed by 6 bases and 4 bases, with 19 bases remaining between them. CDR1 SGDLS and CDR2 YYNGEE come from the germline V gene. This CDR3 is built from 16 residues. The CDR3 coding sequence is TGTGCCAGCACCCGAGGGGGGGCAGTGGGCACCGGGGAGCTGTTTTTT. Protein: CASTRGGAVGTGELFF.

V is TRBV2 and J is TRBJ1-5; D gene unclear. Germline V gene data show CDR1 as SNHLY and CDR2 as FYNNEI. The CDR3 extends over 14 amino acids. Trimming left V 1 base short and J 0 bases short, with 4 bases between. In DNA form, the CDR3 reads TGTGCCAGCAGTGAAGTGCATAGCAATCAGCCCCAGCATTTT. Protein: CASSEVHSNQPQHF. The variable domain in full, with the rest retrieved from reference TRBV2 and TRBJ1-5, is EPEVTQTPSHQVTQMGQEVILRCVPISNHLYFYWYRQILGQKVEFLVSFYNNEISEKSEIFDDQFSVERPDGSNFTLKIRSTKLEDSAMYFCASSEVHSNQPQHFGDGTRLSIL.

The rearrangement joins TRBV4-1 to TRBJ2-7; D remains unclear. Trimming shortened V by 2 bases and J by 5 bases, and 10 bases separated the two germline ends. The CDR3 has 13 residues. In germline, CDR1 is MGHRA, CDR2 YSYEKL. The CDR3 loop reads CASSQIIRDEQYF. The CDR3 coding sequence is TGCGCCAGCAGCCAAATCATAAGGGACGAGCAGTACTTC.

J is TRBJ1-1 and V is TRBV19; D gene ambiguous. Germline V gene lookup returns CDR1 LNHDA and CDR2 SQIVND (reference sequence). Trimming took off 6 bases at V and 8 bases at J, with 22 bases between the two ends. This CDR3 contains 15 residues. The CDR3 region has the DNA TGTGCCAGTAGCCCTTTCAAATCCGGGCCCCACGAAGCTTTCTTT. Translating gives CASSPFKSGPHEAFF.

The V call is TRBV29-1, the J call TRBJ1-1, with D unresolved. Trimming left V 3 bases short and J 0 bases short, with 11 bases between. The CDR3 has 14 amino acids. Germline V lookup: CDR1 SQVTM, CDR2 ANQGSEA. DNA of the CDR3: TGCAGCGTTGAGTGGCGGCTTCTGAACACTGAAGCTTTCTTT. Translating it yields CSVEWRLLNTEAFF. Based on the CDR3 plus reference TRBV29-1 and TRBJ1-1, the full variable domain is SAVISQKPSRDICQRGTSLTIQCQVDSQVTMMFWYRQQPGQSLTLIATANQGSEATYESGFVIDKFPISRPNLTFSTLTVSNMSPEDSSIYLCSVEWRLLNTEAFFGQGTRLTVV.

J is TRBJ2-3 and V is TRBV27; D not resolved. From germline, CDR1 is MNHEY and CDR2 SMNVEV (reference sequence). Trimming removed 8 bases at V and 10 bases at J, with 13 bases between. CDR3 length equals 11 residues. The CDR3 coding sequence is TGTGCCAGCGCCACAGCAAGAGCGCAGTATTTT. Translation gives CASATARAQYF.

V gene TRBV2 combines with J gene TRBJ1-5, with D possibly being TRBD1 (6 bases). V lost 1 base, J lost 2 bases, and 15 bases lay in between. The germline V gene has CDR1 SNHLY and CDR2 FYNNEI. CDR3 length: 17 amino acids. The DNA of the CDR3 is TGTGCCAGCAGTGAAGTTAGGGGGGGATTTGGCAATCAGCCCCAGCATTTT. Translating gives CASSEVRGGFGNQPQHF.

V gene TRBV5-6 combines with J gene TRBJ1-4; TRBD1 is a possible D gene (5 bases). Trimming pared 4 bases from V and 8 bases from J, leaving 15 bases between. This CDR3 contains 14 residues. Germline V gene data show CDR1 as SGHDT and CDR2 as YYEEEE. CDR3 nucleotide sequence: TGTGCCAGCAGCGGGGGACTAGCGGGAGAAAAACTGTTTTTT. Translation gives CASSGGLAGEKLFF.

This chain connects TRBV11-3 to TRBJ2-2, with 7 nucleotides matching TRBD1. J lost 5 bases, V lost 4 bases, and 7 bases had no gene match. CDR3 length: 15 residues. Germline values: CDR1 SGHNT, CDR2 YENEEA. The DNA of the CDR3 is TGTGCCAGCAGCTCGACCGGGACAGTAACCGGGGAGCTGTTTTTT. It codes for CASSSTGTVTGELFF.

V and J are TRBV19 and TRBJ1-6, with D uncertain. This CDR3 comprises 13 residues. Germline CDR1 is LNHDA and CDR2 is SQIVND (reference sequence). V lost 1 base, J lost 9 bases, and 7 bases lay in between. The CDR3 DNA sequence: TGTGCCAGTAGTATAGGTGGGGTTTCACCCCTCCACTTT. Translated: CASSIGGVSPLHF.

V gene TRBV20-1 combines with J gene TRBJ1-2, with D possibly matching TRBD1 (6 bases). V was trimmed by 8 bases and J by 4 bases, leaving 11 bases between them. Germline V gene lookup returns CDR1 DFQATT and CDR2 SNEGSKA (reference sequence). The CDR3 has 11 residues. CDR3 DNA: TGCAGTTCGGACAGCCCCTATGGCTACACCTTC. Its translation is CSSDSPYGYTF.

This sequence joins TRBV19 and TRBJ2-1; TRBD2 agrees at 8 bases. Germline CDR1 is LNHDA and CDR2 is SQIVND (reference sequence). This CDR3 has 16 amino acids. V trimming: 8 bases; J trimming: 8 bases; junction bases outside the gene matches: 17. CDR3 protein: CASRGSGGQIYDEQFF. The CDR3 nucleotides are TGTGCCAGTCGCGGCAGCGGGGGACAAATATACGATGAGCAGTTCTTC.

V usage is TRBV28 and J usage is TRBJ1-2; D is undetermined. CDR1 and CDR2 from the germline V gene are MDHEN and SYDVKM. The V gene lost 6 bases and the J gene lost 3 bases, with 14 bases spanning the gap. The CDR3 is made up of 14 amino acids. CDR3 sequence: CASRGGTSHYGYTF. CDR3 in DNA: TGTGCCAGCAGGGGCGGAACTAGTCACTATGGCTACACCTTC.

J is TRBJ2-5 and V is TRBV6-5; D not resolved. The CDR3 extends over 13 amino acids. The V gene's germline CDR1 is MNHEY and CDR2 SVGAGI. V was shortened by 2 bases and J by 5 bases, with 9 bases between the two germline ends. CDR3 loop: CASSYAEGETQYF. CDR3 nucleotide sequence: TGTGCCAGCAGTTACGCCGAAGGGGAGACCCAGTACTTC.

This chain connects TRBV10-1 to TRBJ2-7, with 7 nucleotides matching TRBD2. Per germline, CDR1 WNHNN and CDR2 SYGVQD (reference sequence). The junction had 6 bases not matched to a gene; V was cut back by 0 bases and J by 4 bases. This CDR3 has 15 residues. The CDR3: CASSESLSGAYEQYF. As DNA, the CDR3 is TGCGCCAGCAGTGAGTCCTTAAGCGGGGCATACGAGCAGTACTTC.

J is TRBJ1-1 and V is TRBV6-6, with a possible D match to TRBD1 (5 bases). Trimming removed 8 bases at V and 3 bases at J, with 16 bases between. This CDR3 contains 14 residues. Germline-derived CDR1 and CDR2 are MNHNY and SVGAGI (reference sequence). This chain's CDR3 is CASAYRMAYTEAFF. CDR3 DNA sequence: TGTGCCAGCGCCTACAGGATGGCGTACACTGAAGCTTTCTTT.